The sample holds one count of the clone carrying this T cell receptor beta chain. This sample was included in a study of blood T cell repertoires in COVID-19. Study in general: Collection of acute and convalescent COVID-19 samples took place in the United States, Italy and Spain.

Ages ranged from roughly 18 to 95 years, with residence in more than 20 US areas. Categorization into cohorts depended on clinical history that participants reported. Germline V CDR1 and CDR2: MNHEY, SVGEGT. This CDR3 has 18 amino acids. V was shortened by 2 bases and J by 0 bases, with 17 bases between the two germline ends. Measured with immunoSEQ multiplex PCR; TCRdb has only the in-frame clones, and not every one. Among fewer than 350,000 clones, roughly nine tenths were seen once, and the ten largest hold approximately 4.7%. Sequenced: PBMCs or T cells enriched from blood (not recorded which). The TCR originated in a man in his 60s who had recovered from COVID-19. The gene calls are TRBV6-2 or TRBV6-3 and TRBJ2-1; D perhaps matches TRBD2 (5 bases). The CDR3 reads CASSYHTLKRFSYNEQFF. The CDR3 DNA reads as TGTGCCAGCAGTTACCACACTCTGAAGCGGTTCTCCTACAATGAGCAGTTCTTC.